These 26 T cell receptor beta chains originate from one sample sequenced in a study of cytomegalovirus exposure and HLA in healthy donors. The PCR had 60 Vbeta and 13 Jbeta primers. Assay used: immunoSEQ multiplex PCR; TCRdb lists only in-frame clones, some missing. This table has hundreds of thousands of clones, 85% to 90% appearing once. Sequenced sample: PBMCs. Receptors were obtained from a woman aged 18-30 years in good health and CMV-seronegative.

The CDR3 coding sequence is TGTGCCAGCAGTAGAGCGGGGGGGGCAGATACGCAGTATTTT. Translating it yields CASSRAGGADTQYF. The rearrangement uses TRBV7-9 and TRBJ2-3; TRBD2 matches 10 bases. Germline V lookup: CDR1 SEHNR, CDR2 FQNEAQ (reference sequence). This CDR3 comprises 14 residues. V was clipped by 6 bases and J by 4 bases; unmatched bases: 4.

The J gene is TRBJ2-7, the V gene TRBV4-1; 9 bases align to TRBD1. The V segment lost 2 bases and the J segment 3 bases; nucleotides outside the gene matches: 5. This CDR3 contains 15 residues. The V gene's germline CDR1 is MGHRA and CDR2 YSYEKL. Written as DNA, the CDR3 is TGCGCCAGCAGCCAAACGGGACAGGGTGACTACGAGCAGTACTTC. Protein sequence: CASSQTGQGDYEQYF.

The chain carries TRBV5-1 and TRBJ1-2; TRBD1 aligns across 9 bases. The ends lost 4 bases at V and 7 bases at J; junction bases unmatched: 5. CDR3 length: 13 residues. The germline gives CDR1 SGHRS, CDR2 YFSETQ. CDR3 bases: TGCGCCAGCAGCGGCGACAGGGGGTTTGGCTACACCTTC. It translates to CASSGDRGFGYTF.

CDR3 region: CASTQSGLLTSLHF. CDR3 nucleotide sequence: TGTGCCAGCACCCAGAGTGGGCTTTTAACAAGCCTCCACTTT. V is TRBV13 and J is TRBJ1-6; D not certain. With 7 bases removed from V and 15 bases from J, the gap between germline ends came to 22 bases. Germline CDR1 and CDR2: PRHDT and FYEKMQ (reference sequence). The CDR3 length is 14 residues.

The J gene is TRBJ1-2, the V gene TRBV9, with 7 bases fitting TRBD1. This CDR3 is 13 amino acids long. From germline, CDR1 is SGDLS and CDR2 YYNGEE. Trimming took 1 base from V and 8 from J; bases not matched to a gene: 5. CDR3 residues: CASSVTGAGGYTF. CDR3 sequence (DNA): TGTGCCAGCAGCGTAACAGGGGCGGGGGGCTACACCTTC.

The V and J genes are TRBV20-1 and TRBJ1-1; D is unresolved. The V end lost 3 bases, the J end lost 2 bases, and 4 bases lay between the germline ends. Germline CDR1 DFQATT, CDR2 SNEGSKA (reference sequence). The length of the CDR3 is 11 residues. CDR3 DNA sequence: TGCAGTGCTAGCTTTAACACTGAAGCTTTCTTT. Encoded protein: CSASFNTEAFF.

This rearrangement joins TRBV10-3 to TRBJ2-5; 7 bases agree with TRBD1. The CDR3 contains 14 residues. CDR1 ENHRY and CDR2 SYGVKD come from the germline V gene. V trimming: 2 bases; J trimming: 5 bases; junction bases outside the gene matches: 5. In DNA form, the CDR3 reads TGTGCCATCAGTGAGACGCAGGGGGTTGAGACCCAGTACTTC. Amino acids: CAISETQGVETQYF.

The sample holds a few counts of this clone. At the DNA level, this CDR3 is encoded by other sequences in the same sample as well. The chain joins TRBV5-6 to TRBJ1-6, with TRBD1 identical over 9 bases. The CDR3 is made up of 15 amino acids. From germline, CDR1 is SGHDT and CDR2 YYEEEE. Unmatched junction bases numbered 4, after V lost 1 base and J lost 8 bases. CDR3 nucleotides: TGTGCCAGCAGCTTGCTCGACAGGGGGTATTCACCCCTCCACTTT. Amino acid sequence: CASSLLDRGYSPLHF. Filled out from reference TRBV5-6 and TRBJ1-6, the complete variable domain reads DAGVTQSPTHLIKTRGQQVTLRCSPKSGHDTVSWYQQALGQGPQFIFQYYEEEERQRGNFPDRFSGHQFPNYSSELNVNALLLGDSALYLCASSLLDRGYSPLHFGNGTRLTVT.

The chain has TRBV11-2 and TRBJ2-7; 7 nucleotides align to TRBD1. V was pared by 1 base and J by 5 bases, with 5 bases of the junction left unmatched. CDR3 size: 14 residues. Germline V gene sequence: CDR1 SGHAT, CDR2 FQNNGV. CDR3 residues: CASSLGQGMNEQYF. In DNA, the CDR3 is TGTGCCAGCAGCTTAGGACAGGGTATGAACGAGCAGTACTTC. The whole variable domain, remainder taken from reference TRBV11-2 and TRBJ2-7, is EAGVAQSPRYKIIEKRQSVAFWCNPISGHATLYWYQQILGQGPKLLIQFQNNGVVDDSQLPKDRFSAERLKGVDSTLKIQPAKLEDSAVYLCASSLGQGMNEQYFGPGTRLTVT.

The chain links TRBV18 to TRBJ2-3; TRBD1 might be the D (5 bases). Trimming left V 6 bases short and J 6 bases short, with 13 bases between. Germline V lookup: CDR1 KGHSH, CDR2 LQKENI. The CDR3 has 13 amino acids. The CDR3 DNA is TGTGCCAGCTCCCTCACGACAGCGGATACGCAGTATTTT. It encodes CASSLTTADTQYF.

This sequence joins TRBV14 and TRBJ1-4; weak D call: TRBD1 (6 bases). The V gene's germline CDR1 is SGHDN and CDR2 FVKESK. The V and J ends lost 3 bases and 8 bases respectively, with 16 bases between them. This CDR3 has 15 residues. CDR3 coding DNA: TGTGCCAGCAGCCAGATACAGGGTGCCTGGGAAAAACTGTTTTTT. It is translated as CASSQIQGAWEKLFF.

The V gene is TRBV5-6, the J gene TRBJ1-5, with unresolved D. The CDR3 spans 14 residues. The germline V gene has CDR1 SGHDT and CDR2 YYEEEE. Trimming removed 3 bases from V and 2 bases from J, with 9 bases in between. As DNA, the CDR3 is TGTGCCAGCAGCTCGGGGTTCGGCAATCAGCCCCAGCATTTT. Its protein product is CASSSGFGNQPQHF.

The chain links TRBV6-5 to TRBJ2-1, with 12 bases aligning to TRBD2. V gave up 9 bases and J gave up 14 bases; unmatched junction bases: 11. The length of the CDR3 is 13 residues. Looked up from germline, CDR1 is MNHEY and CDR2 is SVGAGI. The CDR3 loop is CASRLAGAHTEFF. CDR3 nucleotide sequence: TGTGCCAGTCGACTAGCGGGGGCCCATACTGAGTTCTTC.

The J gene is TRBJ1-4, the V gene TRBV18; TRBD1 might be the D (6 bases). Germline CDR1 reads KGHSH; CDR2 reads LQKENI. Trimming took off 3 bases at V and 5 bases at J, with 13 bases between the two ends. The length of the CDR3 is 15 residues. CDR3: CASSPRTARNEKLFF. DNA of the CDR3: TGTGCCAGCTCACCCCGGACAGCGCGGAATGAAAAACTGTTTTTT.

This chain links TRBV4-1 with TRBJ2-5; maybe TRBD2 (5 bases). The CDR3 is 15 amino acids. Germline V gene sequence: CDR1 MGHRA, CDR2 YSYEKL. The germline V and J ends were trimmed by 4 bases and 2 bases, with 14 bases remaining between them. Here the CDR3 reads CASSPAPTGQETQYF. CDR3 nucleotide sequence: TGCGCCAGCAGCCCCGCCCCGACGGGACAAGAGACCCAGTACTTC.

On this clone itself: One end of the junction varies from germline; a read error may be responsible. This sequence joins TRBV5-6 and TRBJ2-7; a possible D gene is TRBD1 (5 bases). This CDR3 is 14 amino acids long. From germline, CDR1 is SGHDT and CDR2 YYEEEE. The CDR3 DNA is TGTGCCAGCAGCTTGGGACCTGTCGTAGGGGCCCCGGACTTC. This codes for CASSLGPVVGAPDF.

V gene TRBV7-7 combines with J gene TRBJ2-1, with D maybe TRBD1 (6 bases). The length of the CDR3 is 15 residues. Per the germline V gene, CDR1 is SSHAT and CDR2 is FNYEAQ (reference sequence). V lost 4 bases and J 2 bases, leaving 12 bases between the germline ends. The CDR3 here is CASSSRDTPYNEQFF. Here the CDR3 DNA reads TGTGCCAGCAGCTCCCGGGACACTCCCTACAATGAGCAGTTCTTC.

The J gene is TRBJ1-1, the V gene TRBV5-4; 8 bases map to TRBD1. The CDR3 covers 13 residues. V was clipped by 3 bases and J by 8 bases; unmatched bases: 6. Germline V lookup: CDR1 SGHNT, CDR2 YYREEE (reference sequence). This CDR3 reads CASSSQGALEAFF. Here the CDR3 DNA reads TGTGCCAGCAGCTCTCAGGGGGCGCTGGAAGCTTTCTTT.

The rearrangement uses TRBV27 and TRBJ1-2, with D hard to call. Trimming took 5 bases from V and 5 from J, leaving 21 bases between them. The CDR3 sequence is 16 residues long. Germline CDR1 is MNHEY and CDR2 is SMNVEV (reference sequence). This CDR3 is CASSPTARPTYYGYTF. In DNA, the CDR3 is TGTGCCAGCAGTCCCACGGCCAGGCCAACTTATTATGGCTACACCTTC.

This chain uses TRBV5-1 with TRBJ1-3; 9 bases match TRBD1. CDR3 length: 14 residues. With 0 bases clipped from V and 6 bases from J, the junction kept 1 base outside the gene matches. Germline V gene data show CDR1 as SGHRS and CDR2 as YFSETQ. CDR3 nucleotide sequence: TGCGCCAGCAGCTTGGGACAGGGGGTAAACACCATATATTTT. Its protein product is CASSLGQGVNTIYF.

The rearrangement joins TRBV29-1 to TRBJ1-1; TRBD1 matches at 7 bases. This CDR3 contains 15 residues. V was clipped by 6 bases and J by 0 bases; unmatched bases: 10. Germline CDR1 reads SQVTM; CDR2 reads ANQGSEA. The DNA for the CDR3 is TGCAGCGTCGGGAATGCCGGGACAGTGAACACTGAAGCTTTCTTT. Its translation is CSVGNAGTVNTEAFF.

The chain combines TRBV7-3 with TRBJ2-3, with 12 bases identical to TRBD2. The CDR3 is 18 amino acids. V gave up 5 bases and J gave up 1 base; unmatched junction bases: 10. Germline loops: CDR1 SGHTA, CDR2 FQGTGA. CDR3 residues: CASSLLAGGSLGTDTQYF. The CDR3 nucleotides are TGTGCCAGCAGCCTACTAGCGGGGGGCTCCTTGGGCACAGATACGCAGTATTTT.

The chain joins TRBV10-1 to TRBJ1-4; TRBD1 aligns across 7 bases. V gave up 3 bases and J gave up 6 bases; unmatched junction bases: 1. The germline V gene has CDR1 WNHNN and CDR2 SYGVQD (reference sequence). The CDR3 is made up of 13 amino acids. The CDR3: CASSDGTDEKLFF. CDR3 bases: TGCGCCAGCAGTGACGGGACAGATGAAAAACTGTTTTTT.

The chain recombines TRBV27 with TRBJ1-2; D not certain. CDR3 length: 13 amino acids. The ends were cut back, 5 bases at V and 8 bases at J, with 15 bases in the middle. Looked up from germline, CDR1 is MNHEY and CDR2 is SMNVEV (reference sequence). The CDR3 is CASSDPFPRGYTF. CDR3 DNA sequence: TGTGCCAGCAGTGACCCATTTCCGAGGGGCTACACCTTC.

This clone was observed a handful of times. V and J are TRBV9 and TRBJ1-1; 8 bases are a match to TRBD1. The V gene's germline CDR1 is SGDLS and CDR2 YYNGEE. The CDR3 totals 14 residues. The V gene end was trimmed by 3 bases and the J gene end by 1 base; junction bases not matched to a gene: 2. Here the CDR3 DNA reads TGTGCCAGCAGCGCCGGACAGGGGAACACTGAAGCTTTCTTT. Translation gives CASSAGQGNTEAFF.

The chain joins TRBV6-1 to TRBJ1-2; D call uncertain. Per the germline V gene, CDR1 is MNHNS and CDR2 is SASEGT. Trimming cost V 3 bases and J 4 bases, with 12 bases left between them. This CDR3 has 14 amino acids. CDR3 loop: CASSESVGLYGYTF. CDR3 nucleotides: TGTGCCAGCAGTGAGTCTGTTGGGCTCTATGGCTACACCTTC.